Following are 17 T cell receptor beta chains from one sample sequenced in a study of T-cell reconstitution after alpha-beta-depleted transplantation in children. TCRbeta library construction was performed incorporating unique molecular identifiers. TCRdb re-called the PCR reads through MiXCR, storing one row per CDR3 protein. The profile shows hundreds of thousands of distinct CDR3 sequences, 15% to 20% of them singletons. The input for sequencing was PBMCs from the stem cell graft donor, taken from the stem cell graft. These receptors were obtained from a human donor who donated a stem cell graft to a child with acute myeloid leukemia.

The sample holds many counts of this clonotype. J is TRBJ1-2 and V is TRBV20-1; no clear D. Germline assignment: CDR1 DFQATT and CDR2 SNEGSKA (reference sequence). This CDR3 contains 15 residues. The V and J ends lost 0 bases and 7 bases respectively, with 18 bases between them. CDR3 in amino acids: CSARDLVTRAGGYTF. The CDR3 bases are TGCAGTGCTAGAGATCTGGTAACCCGGGCCGGTGGCTACACCTTC.

This clonotype was found many times. V is TRBV6-6 and J is TRBJ1-1; D is uncertain. Trimming took 3 bases from V and 0 from J, leaving 5 bases between them. The CDR3 length is 13 residues. Per germline, CDR1 MNHNY and CDR2 SVGAGI (reference sequence). As DNA, the CDR3 is TGTGCCAGCAGTTATAAGGTGAACACTGAAGCTTTCTTT. It encodes CASSYKVNTEAFF.

This clonotype was counted between two and nine times. The chain links TRBV7-2 to TRBJ1-5; a weak D match, TRBD1 (6 bases). Trimming removed 5 bases at V and 5 bases at J, with 13 bases between. The germline CDR1 and CDR2 sequences are SGHTA and FQGNSA. There are 14 residues in the CDR3. The CDR3 sequence is CASSRGGWDQPQHF. CDR3 coding DNA: TGTGCCAGCAGCCGAGGGGGGTGGGATCAGCCCCAGCATTTT. Together with reference TRBV7-2 and TRBJ1-5, the CDR3 gives the full variable domain: GAGVSQSPSNKVTEKGKDVELRCDPISGHTALYWYRQSLGQGLEFLIYFQGNSAPDKSGLPSDRFSAERTGGSVSTLTIQRTQQEDSAVYLCASSRGGWDQPQHFGDGTRLSIL.

This clonotype was observed a few times. The V call is TRBV7-9, the J call TRBJ2-1; D is unresolved. This CDR3 region has 15 residues. V shed 2 bases and J shed 0 bases, with 8 bases lying between them. Germline CDR1 reads SEHNR; CDR2 reads FQNEAQ (reference sequence). The CDR3 DNA follows: TGTGCCAGCAGCTTAACCCAGAGCTCCTACAATGAGCAGTTCTTC. Protein sequence: CASSLTQSSYNEQFF.

This clonotype was recorded many times. V and J are TRBV20-1 and TRBJ1-2; maybe TRBD1 (6 bases). Trimming removed 0 bases from V and 5 bases from J, with 16 bases in between. Germline loops: CDR1 DFQATT, CDR2 SNEGSKA (reference sequence). The CDR3 has 15 residues. CDR3: CSARESSQGPYGYTF. CDR3 DNA sequence: TGCAGTGCTAGAGAGTCGTCACAGGGCCCTTATGGCTACACCTTC.

This clonotype was seen ten or more times. The genes are TRBV20-1 and TRBJ2-7; D gene uncertain. The CDR3 runs to 15 residues. CDR1 DFQATT and CDR2 SNEGSKA come from the germline V gene (reference sequence). Trimming cost V 0 bases and J 1 base, with 13 bases left between them. The chain's CDR3 is CSARDPGRLSYEQYF. The CDR3 nucleotides are TGCAGTGCTAGAGATCCGGGCAGATTGTCCTACGAGCAGTACTTC.

The chain links TRBV9 to TRBJ2-1; tentative D call: TRBD1 (5 bases). CDR3 size: 14 residues. V shed 0 bases and J shed 5 bases, with 9 bases lying between them. The germline V gene has CDR1 SGDLS and CDR2 YYNGEE. The CDR3 DNA sequence: TGTGCCAGCAGCGTAGACAGGAGTGACAATGAGCAGTTCTTC. This codes for CASSVDRSDNEQFF.

This chain links TRBV5-1 with TRBJ1-2; D is unclear. The germline V gene encodes CDR1 SGHRS and CDR2 YFSETQ. The CDR3 is 14 residues long. The V and J ends lost 0 bases and 6 bases respectively, with 12 bases between them. CDR3 nucleotides: TGCGCCAGCAGCTTGGCCGGAGAAGGTGATGGCTACACCTTC. Encoded protein: CASSLAGEGDGYTF.

In its sample, this clonotype was seen a few times. The chain is built from TRBV18 and TRBJ2-5, with no clear D. Trimming took 3 bases from V and 2 from J, leaving 7 bases between them. The CDR3 contains 13 residues. Germline values: CDR1 KGHSH, CDR2 LQKENI. The chain's CDR3 is CASSPSVQETQYF. In DNA, the CDR3 is TGTGCCAGCTCACCGTCGGTTCAAGAGACCCAGTACTTC.

The chain has TRBV27 and TRBJ2-2; tentative D call: TRBD1 (5 bases). CDR1 MNHEY and CDR2 SMNVEV come from the germline V gene (reference sequence). V gave up 3 bases and J gave up 5 bases, with 13 bases separating them. The CDR3 totals 15 residues. The CDR3 bases are TGTGCCAGCAGTTTTATGCGACAGTCGACCGGGGAGCTGTTTTTT. Protein sequence: CASSFMRQSTGELFF.

This chain links TRBV5-1 with TRBJ1-1; D not resolved. Germline CDR1 and CDR2: SGHRS and YFSETQ. The CDR3 loop spans 12 amino acids. Between the trimmed V and J ends, which lost 0 bases and 6 bases, there was a span of 6 bases. The CDR3 is CASSLDWSEAFF. The CDR3 nucleotides are TGCGCCAGCAGCTTGGACTGGTCTGAAGCTTTCTTT.

In its sample, this clonotype was seen a few times. The rearrangement links TRBV27 to TRBJ1-1; no reliable D call. V was cut by 0 bases and J by 5 bases, with 7 bases left in between. The CDR3 length is 13 residues. The germline CDR1 and CDR2 sequences are MNHEY and SMNVEV (reference sequence). The CDR3 DNA follows: TGTGCCAGCAGTTTATCGTCGGAGACTGAAGCTTTCTTT. Its protein product is CASSLSSETEAFF.

This chain uses TRBV15 with TRBJ2-5, with unresolved D. V was cut by 0 bases and J by 5 bases, with 13 bases left in between. The CDR3 contains 15 residues. CDR1 is LNHNV, CDR2 YYDKDF, per germline (reference sequence). The CDR3 sequence is CATSRDRLVEETQYF. As DNA, the CDR3 is TGTGCCACCAGCAGAGATCGGCTAGTGGAGGAGACCCAGTACTTC.

The chain recombines TRBV6-5 with TRBJ2-1; tentative D call: TRBD2 (6 bases). CDR1 and CDR2 (germline): MNHEY, SVGAGI. CDR3 length: 16 amino acids. Trimming removed 2 bases at V and 6 bases at J, with 17 bases between. The CDR3 spells CASSYLPRRAGNEQFF. Written as DNA, the CDR3 is TGTGCCAGCAGTTACCTACCTCGGAGGGCAGGCAATGAGCAGTTCTTC.

This clonotype came up a few times. V is TRBV11-2 and J is TRBJ2-5; D is possibly TRBD1 or TRBD2 (5 bases each). Germline V gives CDR1 SGHAT, CDR2 FQNNGV. V was trimmed by 1 base and J by 5 bases, leaving 23 bases between them. This CDR3 is built from 18 residues. The DNA for the CDR3 is TGTGCCAGCAGCTTAGGTCTCAGCGGACACCTAATTGGGGAGACCCAGTACTTC. Amino acids: CASSLGLSGHLIGETQYF.

This clonotype was recorded at least ten times. The chain recombines TRBV4-3 with TRBJ2-2, with D perhaps matching TRBD1 or TRBD2 (5 bases each). Between the trimmed V and J ends, which lost 2 bases and 2 bases, there was a span of 12 bases. The CDR3 contains 16 residues. Germline-derived CDR1 and CDR2 are LGHNA and YSLEER. The DNA of the CDR3 is TGCGCCAGCAGCCAAATGGGACCGCAAAACACCGGGGAGCTGTTTTTT. Translating it yields CASSQMGPQNTGELFF.

This clonotype has at least ten counts. The gene calls are TRBV20-1 and TRBJ1-2, with TRBD1 matching over 7 bases. The V gene's germline CDR1 is DFQATT and CDR2 SNEGSKA (reference sequence). There are 14 residues in the CDR3. V shed 5 bases, J shed 2 bases, and the junction held 8 bases outside the gene matches. In nucleotides, the CDR3 is TGCAGTGCTGGACGACAGGGTCAAAACTATGGCTACACCTTC. It translates to CSAGRQGQNYGYTF.